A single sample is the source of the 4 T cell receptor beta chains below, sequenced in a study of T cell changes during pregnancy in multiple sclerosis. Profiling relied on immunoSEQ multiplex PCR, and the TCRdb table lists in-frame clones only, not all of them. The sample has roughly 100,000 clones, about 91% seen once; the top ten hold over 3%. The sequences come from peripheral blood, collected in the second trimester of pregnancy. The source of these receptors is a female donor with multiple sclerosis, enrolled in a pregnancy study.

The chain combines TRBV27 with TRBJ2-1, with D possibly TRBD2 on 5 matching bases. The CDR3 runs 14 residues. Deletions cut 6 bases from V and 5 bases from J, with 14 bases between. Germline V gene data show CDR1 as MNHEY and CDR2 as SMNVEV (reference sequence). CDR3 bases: TGTGCCAGCAGCGCAAGATGGGGAGACAATGAGCAGTTCTTC. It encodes CASSARWGDNEQFF.

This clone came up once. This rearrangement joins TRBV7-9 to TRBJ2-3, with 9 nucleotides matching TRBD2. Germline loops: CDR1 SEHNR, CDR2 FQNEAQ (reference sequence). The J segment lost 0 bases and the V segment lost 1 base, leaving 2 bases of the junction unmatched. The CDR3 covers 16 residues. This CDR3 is CASSLVLAGSTDTQYF. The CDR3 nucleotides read TGTGCCAGCAGCTTAGTACTAGCGGGTAGCACAGATACGCAGTATTTT.

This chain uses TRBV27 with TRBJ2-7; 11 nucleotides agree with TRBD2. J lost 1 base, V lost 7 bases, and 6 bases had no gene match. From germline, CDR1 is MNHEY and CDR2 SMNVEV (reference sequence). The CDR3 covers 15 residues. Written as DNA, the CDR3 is TGTGCCAGCATAGGCCTAGCGGGAGGATCCTACGAGCAGTACTTC. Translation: CASIGLAGGSYEQYF.

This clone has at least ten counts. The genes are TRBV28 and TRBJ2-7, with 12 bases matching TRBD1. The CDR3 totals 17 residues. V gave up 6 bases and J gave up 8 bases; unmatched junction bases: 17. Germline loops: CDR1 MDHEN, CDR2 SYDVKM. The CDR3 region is CASSLRGIGTGGGKQYF. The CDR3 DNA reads TGTGCCAGCAGCCTGCGGGGCATCGGGACAGGGGGCGGGAAGCAGTACTTC.